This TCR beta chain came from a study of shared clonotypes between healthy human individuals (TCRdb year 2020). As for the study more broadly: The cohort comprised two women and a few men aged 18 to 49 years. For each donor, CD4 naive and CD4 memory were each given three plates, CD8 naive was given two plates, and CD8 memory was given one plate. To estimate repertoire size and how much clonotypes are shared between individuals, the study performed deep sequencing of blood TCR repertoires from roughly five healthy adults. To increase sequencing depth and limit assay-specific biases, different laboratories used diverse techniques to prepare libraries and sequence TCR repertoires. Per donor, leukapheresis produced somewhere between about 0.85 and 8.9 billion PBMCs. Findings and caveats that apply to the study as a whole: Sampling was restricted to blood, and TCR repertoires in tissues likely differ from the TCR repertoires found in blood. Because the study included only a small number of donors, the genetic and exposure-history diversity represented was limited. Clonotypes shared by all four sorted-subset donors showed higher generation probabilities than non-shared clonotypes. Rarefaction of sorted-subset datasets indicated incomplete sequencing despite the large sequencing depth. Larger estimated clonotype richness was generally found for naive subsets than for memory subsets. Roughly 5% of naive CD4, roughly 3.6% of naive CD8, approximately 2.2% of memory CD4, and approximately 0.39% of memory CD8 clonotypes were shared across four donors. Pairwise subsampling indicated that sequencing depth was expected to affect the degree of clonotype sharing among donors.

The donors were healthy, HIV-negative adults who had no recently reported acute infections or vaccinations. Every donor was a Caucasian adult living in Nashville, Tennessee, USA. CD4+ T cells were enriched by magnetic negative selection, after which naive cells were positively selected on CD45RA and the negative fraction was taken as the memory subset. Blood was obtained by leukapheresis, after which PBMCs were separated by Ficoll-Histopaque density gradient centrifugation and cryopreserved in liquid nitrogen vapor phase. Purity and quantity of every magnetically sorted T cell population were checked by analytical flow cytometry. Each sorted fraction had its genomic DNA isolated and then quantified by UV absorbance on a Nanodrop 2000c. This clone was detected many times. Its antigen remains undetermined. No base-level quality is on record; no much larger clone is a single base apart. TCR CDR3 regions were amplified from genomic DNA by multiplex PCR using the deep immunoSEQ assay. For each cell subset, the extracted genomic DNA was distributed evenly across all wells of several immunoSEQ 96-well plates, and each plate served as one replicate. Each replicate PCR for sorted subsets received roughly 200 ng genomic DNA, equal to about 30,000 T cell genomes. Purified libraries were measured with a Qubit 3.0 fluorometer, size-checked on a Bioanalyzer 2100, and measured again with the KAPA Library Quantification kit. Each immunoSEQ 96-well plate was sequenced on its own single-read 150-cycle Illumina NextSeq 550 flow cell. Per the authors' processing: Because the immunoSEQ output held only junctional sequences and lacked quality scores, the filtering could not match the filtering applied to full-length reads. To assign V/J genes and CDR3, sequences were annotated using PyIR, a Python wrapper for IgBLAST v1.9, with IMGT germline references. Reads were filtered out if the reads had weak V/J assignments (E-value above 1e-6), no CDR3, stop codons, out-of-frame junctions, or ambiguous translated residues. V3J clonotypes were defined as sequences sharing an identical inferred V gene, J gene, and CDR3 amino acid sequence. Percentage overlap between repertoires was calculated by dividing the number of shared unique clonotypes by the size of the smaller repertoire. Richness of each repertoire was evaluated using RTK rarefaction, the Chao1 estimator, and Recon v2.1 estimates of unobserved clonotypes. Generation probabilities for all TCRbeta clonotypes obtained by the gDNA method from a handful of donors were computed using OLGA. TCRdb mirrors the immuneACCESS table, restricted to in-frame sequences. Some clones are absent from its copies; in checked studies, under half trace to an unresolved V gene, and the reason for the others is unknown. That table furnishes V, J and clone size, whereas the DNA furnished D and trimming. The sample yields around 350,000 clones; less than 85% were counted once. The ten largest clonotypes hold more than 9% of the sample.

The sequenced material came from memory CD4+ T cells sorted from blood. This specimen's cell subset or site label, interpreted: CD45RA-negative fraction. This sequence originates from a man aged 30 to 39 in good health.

Here is the DNA: TGTGCCAGCAGTGGGACCGGGACAGGGGGCCGGAAGGAAGAGACCCAGTACTTC. Its protein product is CASSGTGTGGRKEETQYF. This chain is built from TRBV25-1 and TRBJ2-5; 12 bases in between match TRBD1. Per the germline V gene, MGHDK is the CDR1 and SYGVNS is the CDR2. V is pruned by 4 bases and J by 3 bases, leaving 12 bases of the junction without a gene match. From the cysteine through the phenylalanine, the CDR3 covers 18 amino acids. The retained sequence is limited to the CDR3, 54 bases, with the frame set at the first base. The CDR3, completed at both ends by the reference TRBV25-1 and TRBJ2-5 genes, gives the full variable domain EADIYQTPRYLVIGTGKKITLECSQTMGHDKMYWYQQDPGMELHLIHYSYGVNSTEKGDLSSESTVSRIRTEHFPLTLESARPSHTSQYLCASSGTGTGGRKEETQYFGPGTRLLVL.